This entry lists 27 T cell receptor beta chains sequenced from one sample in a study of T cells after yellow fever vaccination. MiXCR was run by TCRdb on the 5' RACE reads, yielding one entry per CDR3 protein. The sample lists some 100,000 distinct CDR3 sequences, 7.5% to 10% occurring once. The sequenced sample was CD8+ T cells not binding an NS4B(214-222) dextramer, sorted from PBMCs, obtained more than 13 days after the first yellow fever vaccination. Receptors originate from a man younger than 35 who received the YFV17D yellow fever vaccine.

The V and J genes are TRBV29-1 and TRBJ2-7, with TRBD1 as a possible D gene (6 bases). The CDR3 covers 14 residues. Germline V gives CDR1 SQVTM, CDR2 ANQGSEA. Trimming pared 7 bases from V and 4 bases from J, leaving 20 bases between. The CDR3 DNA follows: TGCAGCGCAACCGGCTTGAAAGGGGGTTACGAGCAGTACTTC. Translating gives CSATGLKGGYEQYF.

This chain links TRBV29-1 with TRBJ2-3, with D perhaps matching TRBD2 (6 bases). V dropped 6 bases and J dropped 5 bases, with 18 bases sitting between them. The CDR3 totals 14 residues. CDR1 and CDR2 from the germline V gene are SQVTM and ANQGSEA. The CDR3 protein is CSVLWASAEDTQYF. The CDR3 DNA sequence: TGCAGCGTACTCTGGGCTAGCGCGGAAGATACGCAGTATTTT.

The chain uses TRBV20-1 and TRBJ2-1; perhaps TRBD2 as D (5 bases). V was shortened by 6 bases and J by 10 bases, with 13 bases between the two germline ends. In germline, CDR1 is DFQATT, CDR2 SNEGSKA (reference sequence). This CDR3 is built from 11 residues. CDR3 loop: CSATEGLEQFF. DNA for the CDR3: TGCAGTGCCACCGAGGGCCTAGAGCAGTTCTTC.

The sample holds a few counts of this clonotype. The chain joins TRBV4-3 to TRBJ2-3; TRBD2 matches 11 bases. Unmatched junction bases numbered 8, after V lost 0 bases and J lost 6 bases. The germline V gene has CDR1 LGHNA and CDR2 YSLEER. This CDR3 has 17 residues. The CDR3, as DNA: TGCGCCAGCAGCCAAGATCTAGCGGGGGGTGTAAGGGATACGCAGTATTTT. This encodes CASSQDLAGGVRDTQYF.

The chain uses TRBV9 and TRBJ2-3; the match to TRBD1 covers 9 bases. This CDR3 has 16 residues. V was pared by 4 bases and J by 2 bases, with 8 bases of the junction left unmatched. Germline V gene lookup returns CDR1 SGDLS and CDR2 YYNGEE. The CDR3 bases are TGTGCCAGCAGCTTCCGGGACAGGGTAGCCACAGATACGCAGTATTTT. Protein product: CASSFRDRVATDTQYF.

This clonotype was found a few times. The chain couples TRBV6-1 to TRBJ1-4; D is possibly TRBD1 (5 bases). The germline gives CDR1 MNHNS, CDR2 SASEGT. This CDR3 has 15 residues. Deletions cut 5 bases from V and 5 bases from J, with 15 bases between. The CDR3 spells CASSPRGGSNEKLFF. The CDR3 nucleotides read TGTGCCAGCAGTCCCCGTGGGGGATCGAATGAAAAACTGTTTTTT.

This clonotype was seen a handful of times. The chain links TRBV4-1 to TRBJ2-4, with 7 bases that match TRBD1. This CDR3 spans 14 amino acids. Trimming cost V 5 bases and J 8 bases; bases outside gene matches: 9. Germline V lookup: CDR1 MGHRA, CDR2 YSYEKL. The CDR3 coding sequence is TGCGCCAGCAGCTATAAGACAGGGCCGGACATTCAGTACTTC. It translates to CASSYKTGPDIQYF.

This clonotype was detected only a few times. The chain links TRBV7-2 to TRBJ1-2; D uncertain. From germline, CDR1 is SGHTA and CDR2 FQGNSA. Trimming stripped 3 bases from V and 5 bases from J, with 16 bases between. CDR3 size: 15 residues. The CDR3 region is CASSFSEPRSYGYTF. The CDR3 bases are TGTGCCAGCAGCTTCTCCGAGCCCAGAAGTTATGGCTACACCTTC.

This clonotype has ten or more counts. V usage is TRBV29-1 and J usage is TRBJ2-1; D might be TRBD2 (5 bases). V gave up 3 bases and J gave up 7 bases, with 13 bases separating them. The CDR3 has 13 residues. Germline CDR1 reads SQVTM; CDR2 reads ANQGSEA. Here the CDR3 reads CSVDPTLGNEQFF. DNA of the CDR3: TGCAGCGTTGACCCCACACTAGGGAATGAGCAGTTCTTC.

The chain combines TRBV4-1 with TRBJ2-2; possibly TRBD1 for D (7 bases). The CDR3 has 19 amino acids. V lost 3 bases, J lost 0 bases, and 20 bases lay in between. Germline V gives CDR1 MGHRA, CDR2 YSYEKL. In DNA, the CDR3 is TGCGCCAGCAGCCACCCAAAGGGGGGAGGACAGGCGAACACCGGGGAGCTGTTTTTT. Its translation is CASSHPKGGGQANTGELFF.

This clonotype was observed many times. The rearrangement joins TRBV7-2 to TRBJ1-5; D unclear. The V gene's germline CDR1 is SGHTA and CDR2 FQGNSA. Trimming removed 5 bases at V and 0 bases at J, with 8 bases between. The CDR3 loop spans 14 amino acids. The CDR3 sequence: CASSVGYSNQPQHF. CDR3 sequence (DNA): TGTGCCAGCAGCGTTGGGTATAGCAATCAGCCCCAGCATTTT. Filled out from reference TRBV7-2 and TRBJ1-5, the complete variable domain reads GAGVSQSPSNKVTEKGKDVELRCDPISGHTALYWYRQSLGQGLEFLIYFQGNSAPDKSGLPSDRFSAERTGGSVSTLTIQRTQQEDSAVYLCASSVGYSNQPQHFGDGTRLSIL.

CDR3 residues: CASSFTGGDYEQYF. The CDR3, as DNA: TGTGCCAGCAGCTTCACGGGGGGGGACTACGAGCAGTACTTC. The V and J genes are TRBV5-4 and TRBJ2-7, with 8 bases identical to TRBD2. The germline CDR1 and CDR2 sequences are SGHNT and YYREEE (reference sequence). CDR3 length: 14 amino acids. V gave up 2 bases and J gave up 3 bases; unmatched junction bases: 4.

The CDR3 loop is CASSLLAGRSTDTQYF. Here the CDR3 DNA reads TGTGCCAGCAGCTTACTAGCGGGGAGAAGCACAGATACGCAGTATTTT. The chain employs TRBV7-3 and TRBJ2-3; 9 bases align to TRBD2. The CDR3 has 16 amino acids. V gave up 2 bases and J gave up 0 bases; unmatched junction bases: 3. CDR1 and CDR2 (germline): SGHTA, FQGTGA.

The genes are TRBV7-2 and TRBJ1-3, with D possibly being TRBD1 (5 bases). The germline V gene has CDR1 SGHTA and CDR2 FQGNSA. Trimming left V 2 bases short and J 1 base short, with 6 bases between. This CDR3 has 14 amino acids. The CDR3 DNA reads TGTGCCAGCAGCTTATGGGGGTCTGGAAACACCATATATTTT. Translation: CASSLWGSGNTIYF.

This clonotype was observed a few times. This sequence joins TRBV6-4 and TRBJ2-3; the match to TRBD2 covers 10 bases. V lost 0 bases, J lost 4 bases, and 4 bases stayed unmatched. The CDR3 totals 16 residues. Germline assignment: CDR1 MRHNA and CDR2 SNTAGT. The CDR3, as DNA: TGTGCCAGCAGTGACTCGGCTAGCGGGGGAGCAGATACGCAGTATTTT. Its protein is CASSDSASGGADTQYF.

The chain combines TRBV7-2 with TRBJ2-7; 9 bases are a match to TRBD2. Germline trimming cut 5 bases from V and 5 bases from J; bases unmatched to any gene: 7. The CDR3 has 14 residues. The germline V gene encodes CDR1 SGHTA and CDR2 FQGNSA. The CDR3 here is CASSLSGGHDEQYF. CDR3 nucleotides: TGTGCCAGCAGCCTTAGCGGGGGTCACGACGAGCAGTACTTC.

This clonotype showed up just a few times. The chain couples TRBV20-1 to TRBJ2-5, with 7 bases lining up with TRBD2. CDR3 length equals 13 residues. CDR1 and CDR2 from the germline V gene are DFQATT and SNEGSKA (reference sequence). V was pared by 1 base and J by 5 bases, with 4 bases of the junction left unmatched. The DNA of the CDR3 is TGCAGTGCTAGAGGCGGGGGAGAGGAGACCCAGTACTTC. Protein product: CSARGGGEETQYF.

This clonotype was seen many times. In DNA form, the CDR3 reads TGCGCCAGCAGCTTGGGGACCGATGAGGGGCTTGGGGATACGCAGTATTTT. Protein sequence: CASSLGTDEGLGDTQYF. This chain connects TRBV5-1 to TRBJ2-3; possibly TRBD1 or TRBD2 for D (5 bases each). V lost 0 bases, J lost 6 bases, and 20 bases lay in between. This CDR3 spans 17 amino acids. Germline CDR1 reads SGHRS; CDR2 reads YFSETQ.

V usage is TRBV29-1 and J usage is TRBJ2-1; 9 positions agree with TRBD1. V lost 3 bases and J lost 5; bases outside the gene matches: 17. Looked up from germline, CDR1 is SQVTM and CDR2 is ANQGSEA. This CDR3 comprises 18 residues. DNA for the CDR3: TGCAGCGTTGATTACGGGGGACAGGGCTACGTTCCCCACAATGAGCAGTTCTTC. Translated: CSVDYGGQGYVPHNEQFF.

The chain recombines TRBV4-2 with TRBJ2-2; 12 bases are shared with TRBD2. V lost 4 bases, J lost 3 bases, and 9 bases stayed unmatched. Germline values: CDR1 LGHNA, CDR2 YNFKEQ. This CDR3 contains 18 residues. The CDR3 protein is CASSPSLAGGKYTGELFF. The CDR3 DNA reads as TGTGCCAGCAGCCCATCTCTAGCGGGGGGGAAATACACCGGGGAGCTGTTTTTT.

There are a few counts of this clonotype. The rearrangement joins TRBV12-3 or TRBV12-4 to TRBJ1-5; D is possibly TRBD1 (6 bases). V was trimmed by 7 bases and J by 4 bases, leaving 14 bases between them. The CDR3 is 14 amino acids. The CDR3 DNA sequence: TGTGCCAGCAATTCCGGGACACCGAATCAGCCCCAGCATTTT. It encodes CASNSGTPNQPQHF.

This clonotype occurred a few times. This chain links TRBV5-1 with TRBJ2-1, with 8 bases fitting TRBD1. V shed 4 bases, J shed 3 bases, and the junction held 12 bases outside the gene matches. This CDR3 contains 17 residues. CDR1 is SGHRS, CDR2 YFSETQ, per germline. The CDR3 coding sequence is TGCGCCAGCAGCCCCGAGGACAGGGCAGCCGTCTACAATGAGCAGTTCTTC. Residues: CASSPEDRAAVYNEQFF.

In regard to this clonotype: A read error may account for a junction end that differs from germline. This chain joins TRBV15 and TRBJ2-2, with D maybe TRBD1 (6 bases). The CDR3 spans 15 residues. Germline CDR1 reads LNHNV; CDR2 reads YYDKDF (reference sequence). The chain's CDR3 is CATSNTGMNTGKLFF. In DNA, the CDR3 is TGTGCCACCAGCAATACAGGGATGAACACCGGGAAGCTGTTTTTT.

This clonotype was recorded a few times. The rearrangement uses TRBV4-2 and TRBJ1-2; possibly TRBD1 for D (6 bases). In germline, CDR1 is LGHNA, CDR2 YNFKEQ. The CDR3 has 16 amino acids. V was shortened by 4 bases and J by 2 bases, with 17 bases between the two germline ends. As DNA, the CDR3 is TGTGCCAGCAGCCTGCTGGGGAATAGGGGGAACTATGGCTACACCTTC. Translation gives CASSLLGNRGNYGYTF.

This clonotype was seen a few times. CDR3 sequence (DNA): TGCAGTGCTAGAGATAGGCAGGGGGCTACTGAAGCTTTCTTT. This gives the protein CSARDRQGATEAFF. This chain joins TRBV20-1 and TRBJ1-1; 8 nucleotides match TRBD1. With 0 bases clipped from V and 5 bases from J, the junction kept 5 bases outside the gene matches. Germline lookup yields CDR1 DFQATT and CDR2 SNEGSKA (reference sequence). The CDR3 runs to 14 residues.

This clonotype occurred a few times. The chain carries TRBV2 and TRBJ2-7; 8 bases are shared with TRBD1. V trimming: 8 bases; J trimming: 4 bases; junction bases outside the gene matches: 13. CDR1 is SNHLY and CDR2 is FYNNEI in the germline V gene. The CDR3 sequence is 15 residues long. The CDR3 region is CASATGPGGFYEQYV. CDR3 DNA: TGTGCCAGCGCAACCGGGCCAGGGGGCTTTTACGAGCAGTACGTC.

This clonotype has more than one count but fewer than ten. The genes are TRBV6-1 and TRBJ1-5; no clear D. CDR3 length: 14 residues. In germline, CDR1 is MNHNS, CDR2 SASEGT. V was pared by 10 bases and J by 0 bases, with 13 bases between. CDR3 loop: CANWGGYSNQPQHF. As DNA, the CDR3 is TGTGCCAACTGGGGAGGGTATAGCAATCAGCCCCAGCATTTT.